The present T cell receptor beta chain was sequenced within a study of control samples from healthy donors and cancer patients. Generated by immunoSEQ multiplex PCR, the TCRdb table keeps only in-frame clones and is missing some. The sample consists of some 23,000 clones, around 85% of them appearing once. The CDR3 length is 14 residues. With 5 bases clipped from V and 7 bases from J, the junction kept 7 bases outside the gene matches. Per the germline V gene, CDR1 is SGHRS and CDR2 is YFSETQ. Sequenced sample: PBMCs. The receptor was derived from a man between 60 and 70 years old with head and neck cancer. This chain connects TRBV5-1 to TRBJ2-1; 9 positions match TRBD2. This CDR3 is CASRNSGRNNEQFF. The CDR3 nucleotides are TGCGCCAGCAGAAATAGCGGGAGAAATAATGAGCAGTTCTTC.